This TCR beta chain was sequenced during a study of sequential checkpoint blockade in melanoma. This sample's treatment: randomized to nivolumab then ipilimumab (arm A) or the reverse (arm B). The protocol was immunoSEQ multiplex PCR, while the TCRdb copy is restricted to in-frame clones and leaves out a portion. Here the sample spans more than 9,000 clones, less than 80% being singletons. Germline CDR1 and CDR2: MNHEY and SMNVEV (reference sequence). Trimming cost V 2 bases and J 4 bases, with 9 bases left between them. This CDR3 is built from 14 residues. The specimen comprised CD8+ T cells sorted from blood (inferred from file names), sampled from a patient given nivolumab and ipilimumab in sequence. This TCR came from a human donor with melanoma. The chain joins TRBV27 to TRBJ1-5; TRBD1 might be the D (5 bases). The CDR3 bases are TGTGCCAGCAGTTTAGCAGGGACTAATCAGCCCCAGCATTTT. Translated: CASSLAGTNQPQHF.